This T cell receptor (beta chain) came from a study of T cells in tumors and immune-related adverse events. The CDR3 runs to 13 residues. Germline loops: CDR1 LNHDA, CDR2 SQIVND (reference sequence). Trimming cost V 8 bases and J 3 bases, with 13 bases left between them. Profiled with immunoSEQ multiplex PCR; TCRdb holds only in-frame clones, not every one. The sample includes fewer than 25,000 clones, about nine tenths of them seen just once. J is TRBJ1-1 and V is TRBV19; D remains unclear. The sequencing here drew on lymph node tissue, taken from a patient treated with anti-PD-1 therapy. The clonotype originates from a female donor with metastatic renal cell carcinoma. CDR3 DNA sequence: TGTGCCAGTGCGGTACGGTGGGACACTGAAGCTTTCTTT. It is translated as CASAVRWDTEAFF.